These 28 T cell receptor beta chains came from one sample sequenced in a study of cytomegalovirus exposure and HLA in healthy donors. 13 Jbeta primers and 60 Vbeta primers were used for the PCR. This table comes from immunoSEQ multiplex PCR, and its TCRdb copy is limited to in-frame clones, with some not included. Found here are 150,000 to 200,000 clones, around three quarters of them singletons; the top ten hold 4.5% to 6%. Sequencing was performed on PBMCs. These receptors all come from a man aged 35 to 55 in good health and CMV-seronegative.

This chain uses TRBV29-1 with TRBJ2-1, with 10 bases identical to TRBD1. V shed 6 bases, J shed 8 bases, and the junction held 10 bases outside the gene matches. Germline CDR1 SQVTM, CDR2 ANQGSEA. The CDR3 has 14 amino acids. The CDR3 nucleotides read TGCAGCGTGGACGGGACAGGGGCGCCAGATGAGCAGTTCTTC. Residues: CSVDGTGAPDEQFF.

V gene TRBV4-1 combines with J gene TRBJ1-2; the match to TRBD1 covers 9 bases. V lost 5 bases to trimming and J lost 3 bases; unmatched junction nucleotides: 7. The CDR3 runs to 15 residues. Germline lookup yields CDR1 MGHRA and CDR2 YSYEKL. As DNA, the CDR3 is TGCGCCAGCAGCAAGGGACAGGGAGATTACTATGGCTACACCTTC. Protein: CASSKGQGDYYGYTF.

The genes are TRBV2 and TRBJ2-5; 12 nucleotides match TRBD1. Per germline, CDR1 SNHLY and CDR2 FYNNEI. This CDR3 spans 15 amino acids. The V gene end was trimmed by 4 bases and the J gene end by 5 bases; junction bases not matched to a gene: 5. CDR3 protein: CASSVGTGGQETQYF. The CDR3 DNA sequence: TGTGCCAGCAGTGTAGGGACAGGGGGCCAGGAGACCCAGTACTTC.

The V call is TRBV21-1, the J call TRBJ2-7; the D call of TRBD2 is as the table states it, not checked on the DNA. TRBV21-1 counts as a pseudogene. The CDR3 is made up of 14 amino acids. The CDR3 region has the DNA TGTGCCAGCTGGACTAGTCGGTTCTTTTGCGAGCAGTACTTC. This translates into CASWTSRFFCEQYF.

The chain is built from TRBV18 and TRBJ1-6; TRBD1 aligns across 9 bases. The CDR3 extends over 16 amino acids. CDR1 KGHSH and CDR2 LQKENI come from the germline V gene. The V segment lost 1 base and the J segment 10 bases; nucleotides outside the gene matches: 8. CDR3: CASSPRTGTGNSPLHF. CDR3 in DNA: TGTGCCAGCTCACCACGGACCGGGACAGGGAACTCACCCCTCCACTTT.

This clone was seen more than once but under ten times. The chain has TRBV19 and TRBJ1-4; D is possibly TRBD1 (6 bases). V dropped 6 bases and J dropped 14 bases, with 13 bases sitting between them. This CDR3 has 11 amino acids. Germline V gene lookup returns CDR1 LNHDA and CDR2 SQIVND (reference sequence). CDR3: CASRPDSFLFF. The CDR3 region has the DNA TGTGCCAGTAGGCCGGACAGTTTTCTGTTTTTT.

This clone has only one observation. V is TRBV18 and J is TRBJ2-5; the match to TRBD2 covers 8 bases. The CDR3 consists of 14 residues. V was clipped by 3 bases and J by 1 base; unmatched bases: 1. CDR1 is KGHSH and CDR2 is LQKENI in the germline V gene. The CDR3 protein is CASSPAGGQETQYF. The CDR3 coding sequence is TGTGCCAGCTCACCGGCGGGGGGCCAAGAGACCCAGTACTTC.

This rearrangement joins TRBV27 to TRBJ2-5; perhaps TRBD1 as D (6 bases). CDR3 length: 14 residues. Germline V gene data show CDR1 as MNHEY and CDR2 as SMNVEV (reference sequence). V was trimmed by 2 bases and J by 11 bases, leaving 18 bases between them. The CDR3 DNA reads as TGTGCCAGCAGTTTACGGGACACCTCTGGAGAGCAGTACTTC. It translates to CASSLRDTSGEQYF.

The chain has TRBV5-4 and TRBJ2-7; 10 bases are a match to TRBD2. V dropped 5 bases and J dropped 1; count of bases not matched to a gene: 6. Germline V gives CDR1 SGHNT, CDR2 YYREEE (reference sequence). This CDR3 is 15 amino acids long. CDR3 in DNA: TGTGCCAGCAGTCCCACTAGCGGGGAGTCCTACGAGCAGTACTTC. Protein product: CASSPTSGESYEQYF.

This chain connects TRBV25-1 to TRBJ2-2; 9 bases match TRBD1. The CDR3 is 14 residues long. Germline CDR1 reads MGHDK; CDR2 reads SYGVNS. V dropped 6 bases and J dropped 1; count of bases not matched to a gene: 0. The CDR3 loop is CASRDRGNTGELFF. In nucleotides, the CDR3 is TGTGCCAGCAGGGACAGGGGGAACACCGGGGAGCTGTTTTTT.

The chain is built from TRBV27 and TRBJ1-1, with D perhaps TRBD1 (5 bases). The CDR3 covers 15 residues. CDR1 MNHEY and CDR2 SMNVEV come from the germline V gene (reference sequence). Trimming took off 2 bases at V and 2 bases at J, with 12 bases between the two ends. The CDR3 sequence: CASSLHRGSNTEAFF. DNA of the CDR3: TGTGCCAGCAGTTTACATAGGGGATCTAACACTGAAGCTTTCTTT.

This sequence joins TRBV27 and TRBJ1-2; D remains unclear. The CDR3 is made up of 16 amino acids. Per germline, CDR1 MNHEY and CDR2 SMNVEV (reference sequence). Between the trimmed V and J ends, which lost 6 bases and 4 bases, there was a span of 21 bases. For the CDR3, the DNA is TGTGCCAGCAGCGCCTCGGCGCAAGCGGGGTTCTATGGCTACACCTTC. It encodes CASSASAQAGFYGYTF.

The chain carries TRBV27 and TRBJ2-7; D might be TRBD2 (7 bases). In germline, CDR1 is MNHEY, CDR2 SMNVEV (reference sequence). The CDR3 is made up of 16 amino acids. Trimming removed 5 bases at V and 5 bases at J, with 22 bases between. In nucleotides, the CDR3 is TGTGCCAGCAGTCATTATACGGCGGGGGCAGTCCACGAGCAGTACTTC. Protein sequence: CASSHYTAGAVHEQYF.

The V call is TRBV6-5, the J call TRBJ2-2, with 9 bases identical to TRBD2. V lost 5 bases, J lost 2 bases, and 3 bases stayed unmatched. The germline gives CDR1 MNHEY, CDR2 SVGAGI. The CDR3 covers 15 residues. The CDR3 loop reads CASSRTSDNTGELFF. The CDR3 bases are TGTGCCAGCAGTCGGACTAGCGATAACACCGGGGAGCTGTTTTTT.

This clone was detected only once. Other DNA sequences of this sample code for an identical CDR3. This chain uses TRBV7-9 with TRBJ1-1, with a tentative D call TRBD1 (6 bases). CDR3 size: 13 residues. Germline assignment: CDR1 SEHNR and CDR2 FQNEAQ (reference sequence). The V end was cut by 3 bases, the J end by 4 bases, with 9 bases between. CDR3 coding DNA: TGTGCCAGCAGCTTGCAGGGGAGCACTGAAGCTTTCTTT. Translating it yields CASSLQGSTEAFF.

The J gene is TRBJ2-1, the V gene TRBV11-2; D call uncertain. Germline-derived CDR1 and CDR2 are SGHAT and FQNNGV. Trimming took 6 bases from V and 6 from J, leaving 12 bases between them. This CDR3 comprises 13 residues. This chain's CDR3 is CASSLSPLNEQFF. The CDR3 bases are TGTGCCAGCAGTTTATCTCCCCTCAATGAGCAGTTCTTC.

This chain connects TRBV18 to TRBJ2-5, with no clear D. The J call could be wrong; TRBJ2-7 is a better fit for the DNA end. The CDR3 contains 16 residues. Germline CDR1 KGHSH, CDR2 LQKENI. The CDR3 spells CASSPPRGRSSYEQYF. In DNA form, the CDR3 reads TGTGCCAGCTCACCACCGAGAGGTAGAAGCTCCTACGAGCAGTACTTC.

The chain employs TRBV2 and TRBJ2-2; tentative D call: TRBD2 (5 bases). This CDR3 spans 15 amino acids. CDR1 and CDR2 (germline): SNHLY, FYNNEI. Trimming shortened V by 6 bases and J by 0 bases, and 11 bases separated the two germline ends. The CDR3 loop is CASRPGIPNTGELFF. The CDR3 coding sequence is TGTGCCAGCAGGCCCGGGATCCCGAACACCGGGGAGCTGTTTTTT. The full variable domain, rest sourced from reference TRBV2 and TRBJ2-2, is EPEVTQTPSHQVTQMGQEVILRCVPISNHLYFYWYRQILGQKVEFLVSFYNNEISEKSEIFDDQFSVERPDGSNFTLKIRSTKLEDSAMYFCASRPGIPNTGELFFGEGSRLTVL.

Only a few counts were recorded for this clone. The rearrangement uses TRBV7-8 and TRBJ1-1; TRBD1 agrees at 7 bases. In germline, CDR1 is SGHVS, CDR2 FQNEAQ. The J segment lost 5 bases and the V segment lost 3 bases, leaving 6 bases of the junction unmatched. The CDR3 has 14 residues. As DNA, the CDR3 is TGTGCCAGCAGCTTCGAGGGGGCAGGTACTGAAGCTTTCTTT. Translating gives CASSFEGAGTEAFF.

The chain couples TRBV5-1 to TRBJ2-7; 7 bases fit TRBD1. This CDR3 has 16 residues. V gave up 3 bases and J gave up 0 bases; unmatched junction bases: 9. Germline loops: CDR1 SGHRS, CDR2 YFSETQ. This chain's CDR3 is CASSYGDRVPSYEQYF. The CDR3 DNA follows: TGCGCCAGCAGCTACGGAGACAGGGTACCCTCCTACGAGCAGTACTTC.

The chain uses TRBV29-1 and TRBJ1-1; 7 positions match TRBD1. CDR1 SQVTM and CDR2 ANQGSEA come from the germline V gene. V lost 3 bases, J lost 5 bases, and 3 bases stayed unmatched. The CDR3 has 12 amino acids. CDR3 DNA: TGCAGCGTTGACAGGGGGAGGACTGAAGCTTTCTTT. As protein: CSVDRGRTEAFF.

V is TRBV7-2 and J is TRBJ2-2, with 8 bases aligning to TRBD2. CDR3 length equals 15 residues. V was clipped by 10 bases and J by 5 bases; unmatched bases: 12. The germline CDR1 and CDR2 sequences are SGHTA and FQGNSA. The CDR3 is CATYRGGPRTGELFF. The CDR3 region has the DNA TGTGCCACCTATCGGGGGGGGCCTCGGACCGGGGAGCTGTTTTTT.

The gene calls are TRBV10-3 and TRBJ2-3; D might be TRBD2 (6 bases). V lost 8 bases and J lost 5, with 11 bases in between. CDR1 is ENHRY, CDR2 SYGVKD, per germline. This CDR3 has 12 amino acids. The CDR3 DNA reads as TGTGCCATCGGGACTCTGCGAGATACGCAGTATTTT. Translation gives CAIGTLRDTQYF.

The genes are TRBV5-1 and TRBJ2-1; maybe TRBD1 (5 bases). The CDR3 contains 13 residues. The germline V gene encodes CDR1 SGHRS and CDR2 YFSETQ. Trimming cost V 0 bases and J 8 bases, with 9 bases left between them. CDR3 protein: CASSLEGFDEQFF. In nucleotides, the CDR3 is TGCGCCAGCAGCTTGGAGGGGTTCGATGAGCAGTTCTTC.

In nucleotides, the CDR3 is TGCGCCAGCAGCCCACAACAGGGCCTCTATGGCTACACCTTC. Translating gives CASSPQQGLYGYTF. The chain recombines TRBV4-1 with TRBJ1-2, with D possibly being TRBD1 (6 bases). Trimming left V 4 bases short and J 4 bases short, with 13 bases between. The CDR3 has 14 residues. Germline CDR1 reads MGHRA; CDR2 reads YSYEKL.

The chain joins TRBV6-5 to TRBJ2-3; 13 positions match TRBD2. The J segment lost 7 bases and the V segment lost 2 bases, leaving 3 bases of the junction unmatched. Germline CDR1 is MNHEY and CDR2 is SVGAGI. The CDR3 extends over 15 amino acids. This CDR3 reads CASSYTSGRGYTQYF. The CDR3 DNA follows: TGTGCCAGCAGTTACACTAGCGGGAGGGGATATACGCAGTATTTT.

This chain connects TRBV2 to TRBJ1-1; 11 bases match TRBD1. The CDR3 sequence is 15 residues long. V shed 6 bases, J shed 9 bases, and the junction held 12 bases outside the gene matches. Germline loops: CDR1 SNHLY, CDR2 FYNNEI. CDR3 nucleotides: TGTGCCAGCAGCCCCGGGACAGGGGGTATCGATAAAGCTTTCTTT. It yields the protein CASSPGTGGIDKAFF.

J is TRBJ2-1 and V is TRBV27, with D possibly TRBD2 on 8 matching bases. The CDR3 has 15 residues. Germline CDR1 and CDR2: MNHEY and SMNVEV (reference sequence). V lost 5 bases, J lost 6 bases, and 17 bases lay in between. CDR3 region: CASSTRDSGGNEQFF. The CDR3 nucleotides are TGTGCCAGCAGTACGCGGGACAGCGGGGGCAATGAGCAGTTCTTC.